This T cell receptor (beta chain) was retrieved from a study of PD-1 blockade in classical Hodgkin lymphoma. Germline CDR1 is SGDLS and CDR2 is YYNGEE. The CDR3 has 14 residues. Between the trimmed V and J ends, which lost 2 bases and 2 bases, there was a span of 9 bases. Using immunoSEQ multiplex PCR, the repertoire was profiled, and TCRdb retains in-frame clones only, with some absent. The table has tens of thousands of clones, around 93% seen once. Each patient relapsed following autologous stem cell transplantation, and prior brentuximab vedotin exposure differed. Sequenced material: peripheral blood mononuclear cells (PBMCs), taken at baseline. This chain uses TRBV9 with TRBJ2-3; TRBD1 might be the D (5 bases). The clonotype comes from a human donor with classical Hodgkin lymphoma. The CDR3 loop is CASSVLGDTDTQYF. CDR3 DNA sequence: TGTGCCAGCAGCGTTTTAGGGGACACAGATACGCAGTATTTT.